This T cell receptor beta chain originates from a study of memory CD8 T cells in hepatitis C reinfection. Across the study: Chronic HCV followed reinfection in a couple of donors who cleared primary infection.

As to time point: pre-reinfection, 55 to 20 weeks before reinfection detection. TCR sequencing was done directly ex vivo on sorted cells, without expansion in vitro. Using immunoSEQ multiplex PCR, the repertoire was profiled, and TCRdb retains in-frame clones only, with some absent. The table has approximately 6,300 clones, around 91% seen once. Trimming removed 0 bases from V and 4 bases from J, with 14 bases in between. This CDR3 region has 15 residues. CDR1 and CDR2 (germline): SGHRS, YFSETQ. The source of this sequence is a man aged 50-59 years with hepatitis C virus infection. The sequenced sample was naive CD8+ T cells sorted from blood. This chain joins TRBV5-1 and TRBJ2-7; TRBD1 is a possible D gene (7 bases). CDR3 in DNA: TGCGCCAGCAGCTTGGGGAGGGGGCCGTCATACGAGCAGTACTTC. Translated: CASSLGRGPSYEQYF.